Below, one T cell receptor beta chain is given with its context. In its sample, this clonotype was seen many times. The clone's antigen remains unknown. Qualities for individual bases were not recorded, and no much larger clone is one base off. This sample is drawn from a study of CD8 T cells in ankylosing spondylitis (dated by TCRdb to 2017 to 2019). Notes on the research overall: The study set out to find disease-linked TCR variants by profiling T cell receptor beta repertoires in ankylosing spondylitis patients and healthy donors. The full study cohort was made up of about 25 ankylosing spondylitis patients and 108 healthy donors. Peripheral blood samples were taken, and synovial fluid was additionally collected from ankylosing spondylitis patients. General conclusions and limits of the study: Some motif variants had previously been reported in the synovial fluid and blood of reactive arthritis patients, which suggests shared mechanisms of disease initiation. Blood from ankylosing spondylitis patients appeared to be characterized by a TCR beta motif made up of several highly homologous amino acid variants. The disease-linked clones were reported to be significantly enriched in matched synovial fluid samples from ankylosing spondylitis patients. A CD8+ phenotype was shown by the disease-linked clones, which were found at relatively low frequencies in peripheral blood.

The sequencer was an Illumina HiSeq 2500. Quantitative 5'-RACE with molecular barcodes was the method used to prepare the TCR beta libraries. The authors' analysis ran thus. A new computational method based on a probabilistic model of VDJ rearrangement was used to identify disease-linked TCR variants. Clones were called with MiXCR by TCRdb after fastp trimmed the public reads at Q25, and only in-frame beta chains were retained. Each entry is one CDR3 protein sequence, shown with its most common DNA and genes. These V and J calls derive from TCRdb rather than the authors' analysis. This sample comprises 150,000 to 200,000 distinct CDR3 sequences, approximately 12% of them detected only once. The ten biggest clones cover approximately 11% of the sample. The germline V and J ends show losses of 5 bases and 6 bases respectively, and no gene match explains 7 bases of the junction. Counted from cysteine to phenylalanine, this CDR3 has 15 amino acids. Left in the record is the CDR3 DNA by itself, 45 bases read in frame from the first base.

This receptor chain uses TRBV12-3 or TRBV12-4 and TRBJ1-6, and 7 junction bases match TRBD1. The specimen sequenced was blood, either unsorted or a sorted T cell fraction (not recorded which). The clonotype was recovered from a female donor with ankylosing spondylitis or in good health (not recorded which). The nucleotide sequence is TGTGCCAGCAGTCAGGGGACAGAACTTAATTCACCCCTCCACTTT. It translates to CASSQGTELNSPLHF.